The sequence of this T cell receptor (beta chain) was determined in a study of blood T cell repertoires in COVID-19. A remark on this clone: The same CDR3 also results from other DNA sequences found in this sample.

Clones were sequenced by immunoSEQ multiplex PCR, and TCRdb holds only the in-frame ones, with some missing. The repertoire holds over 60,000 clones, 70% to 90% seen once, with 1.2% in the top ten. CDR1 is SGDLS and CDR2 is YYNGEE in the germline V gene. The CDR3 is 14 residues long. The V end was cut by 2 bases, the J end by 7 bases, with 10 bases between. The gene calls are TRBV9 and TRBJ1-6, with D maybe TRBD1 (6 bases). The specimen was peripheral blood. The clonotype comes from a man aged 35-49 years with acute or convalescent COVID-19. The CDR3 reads CASSVGQGNSPLHF. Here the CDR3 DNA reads TGTGCCAGCAGCGTGGGACAAGGAAATTCACCCCTCCACTTT. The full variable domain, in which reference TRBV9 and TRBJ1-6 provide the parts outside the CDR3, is DSGVTQTPKHLITATGQRVTLRCSPRSGDLSVYWYQQSLDQGLQFLIQYYNGEERAKGNILERFSAQQFPDLHSELNLSSLELGDSALYFCASSVGQGNSPLHFGNGTRLTVT.